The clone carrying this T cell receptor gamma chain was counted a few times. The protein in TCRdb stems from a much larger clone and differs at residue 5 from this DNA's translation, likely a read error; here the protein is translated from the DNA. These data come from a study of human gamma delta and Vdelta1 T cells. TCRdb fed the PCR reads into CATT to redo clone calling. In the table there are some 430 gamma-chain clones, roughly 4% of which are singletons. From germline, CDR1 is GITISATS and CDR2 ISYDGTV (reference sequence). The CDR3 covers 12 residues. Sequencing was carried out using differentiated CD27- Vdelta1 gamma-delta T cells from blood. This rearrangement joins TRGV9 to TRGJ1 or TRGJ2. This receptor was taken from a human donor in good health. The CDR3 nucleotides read TGTGCCTTGTGGGGGGTGCAATATAAGAAACTCTTT. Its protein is CALWGVQYKKLF.